These 22 T cell receptor beta chains share one sample of origin, sequenced in a study of spatial heterogeneity in lung cancer. Time point meaning: sample taken at primary tumor resection. Their specific antigens are unknown. General study findings and limits: Counts of expanded intratumoral alpha and beta TCRs tracked tumor mutation counts.

TCRdb re-derived calls from the 5' RACE reads in MiXCR, one entry per CDR3 protein. This sample has some 11,000 distinct CDR3 sequences, with about 8% found just once. Sequenced here: lung tumor tissue, sampled at surgery. Source of these receptors: a female donor with early-stage non-small cell lung cancer.

This clonotype is judged medium-sized (0.01 to 0.1%). V is TRBV7-2 and J is TRBJ2-2; TRBD1 aligns across 7 bases. The CDR3 loop spans 14 amino acids. V lost 5 bases, J lost 6 bases, and 6 bases stayed unmatched. The germline gives CDR1 SGHTA, CDR2 FQGNSA. The CDR3 coding sequence is TGTGCCAGCAGCCCCAACAGGGGAGCCGGGGAGCTGTTTTTT. Its translation: CASSPNRGAGELFF.

This clonotype was detected ten times or more. CDR3 protein: CASSFTSSSGELFF. In DNA form, the CDR3 reads TGTGCCAGCAGCTTCACTAGCTCAAGCGGGGAGCTGTTTTTT. The chain uses TRBV11-2 and TRBJ2-2; possibly TRBD2 for D (6 bases). V lost 3 bases to trimming and J lost 7 bases, with 12 bases between them. In germline, CDR1 is SGHAT, CDR2 FQNNGV. CDR3 size: 14 residues.

This clonotype is labeled as medium-sized. The gene calls are TRBV10-3 and TRBJ1-2; 8 bases match TRBD1. CDR3 length equals 16 residues. V lost 8 bases, J lost 4 bases, and 15 bases stayed unmatched. From germline, CDR1 is ENHRY and CDR2 SYGVKD. CDR3 sequence reads: CAILLLLPGGAYGYTF. The CDR3 nucleotides are TGTGCCATCCTATTACTACTACCAGGGGGCGCCTATGGCTACACCTTC.

This clonotype was counted many times. The CDR3 sequence is CASSLLDDTQYF. CDR3 sequence (DNA): TGTGCCAGCAGCTTATTGGACGATACGCAGTATTTT. The chain recombines TRBV11-2 with TRBJ2-3; D gene ambiguous. The CDR3 totals 12 residues. Germline CDR1 reads SGHAT; CDR2 reads FQNNGV. The V end was cut by 2 bases, the J end by 6 bases, with 6 bases between.

By its share, this clonotype is medium-sized. This sequence joins TRBV28 and TRBJ1-1; D remains ambiguous. The CDR3 length is 11 residues. In germline, CDR1 is MDHEN, CDR2 SYDVKM. The V end lost 6 bases, the J end lost 6 bases, and 8 bases lay between the germline ends. The CDR3 reads CASRGKPEAFF. CDR3 in DNA: TGTGCCAGCAGGGGTAAACCTGAAGCTTTCTTT.

This clonotype was counted ten times or more. The chain couples TRBV20-1 to TRBJ2-4; tentative D call: TRBD2 (5 bases). This CDR3 comprises 20 residues. Trimming pared 6 bases from V and 0 bases from J, leaving 30 bases between. CDR1 and CDR2 (germline): DFQATT, SNEGSKA (reference sequence). CDR3 DNA: TGCAGTGCCCAGCGAATCCTTCCCGGGATCCTTAAGTTAGCCAAAAACATTCAGTACTTC. This sequence encodes CSAQRILPGILKLAKNIQYF.

In this sample, this clonotype turned up many times. The CDR3: CSARRGAIDTQYF. In DNA, the CDR3 is TGCAGTGCTAGGCGGGGGGCCATAGATACGCAGTATTTT. This chain uses TRBV20-1 with TRBJ2-3, with TRBD2 identical over 8 bases. CDR3 length: 13 residues. J lost 5 bases, V lost 3 bases, and 4 bases had no gene match. Germline CDR1 DFQATT, CDR2 SNEGSKA (reference sequence).

Ten or more counts support this clonotype. This chain's CDR3 is CASSSGTRTYNEQFF. DNA of the CDR3: TGTGCCAGCAGCTCCGGGACTAGAACGTACAATGAGCAGTTCTTC. The rearrangement uses TRBV5-6 and TRBJ2-1; 8 bases are a match to TRBD2. There are 15 residues in the CDR3. J was trimmed by 4 bases and V by 3 bases; bases with no gene match: 6. Per germline, CDR1 SGHDT and CDR2 YYEEEE.

At least ten counts were recorded for this clonotype. This chain uses TRBV24-1 with TRBJ2-7; 10 bases match TRBD2. The CDR3 sequence is 15 residues long. The V gene's germline CDR1 is KGHDR and CDR2 SFDVKD. The trim removed 4 bases at V and 3 bases at J, leaving 5 bases unmatched. The CDR3, as DNA: TGTGCCACCAGTGACAGGACTAGCGGAATCTACGAGCAGTACTTC. This gives the protein CATSDRTSGIYEQYF.

This clonotype was detected ten times or more. The chain combines TRBV10-3 with TRBJ1-5; the D gene is possibly TRBD1 (6 bases). This CDR3 contains 17 residues. The V end was cut by 5 bases, the J end by 5 bases, with 22 bases between. Germline V gene lookup returns CDR1 ENHRY and CDR2 SYGVKD. DNA of the CDR3: TGTGCCATCAGTCCCAGGGCCGGGACACTCCGGGATCAGCCCCAGCATTTT. It encodes CAISPRAGTLRDQPQHF.

The table lists this clonotype with many counts. The chain combines TRBV20-1 with TRBJ1-5, with D uncertain. There are 14 residues in the CDR3. The V gene's germline CDR1 is DFQATT and CDR2 SNEGSKA (reference sequence). V was trimmed by 4 bases and J by 4 bases, leaving 14 bases between them. DNA for the CDR3: TGCAGTGCTATGGAGCCCAGACCTAATCAGCCCCAGCATTTT. This codes for CSAMEPRPNQPQHF.

Concerning this clonotype: It may be a read error: a sequence one base away is much more abundant. The V call is TRBV5-4, the J call TRBJ2-7; 13 bases fit TRBD2. Germline-derived CDR1 and CDR2 are SGHNT and YYREEE (reference sequence). The CDR3 has 15 amino acids. The DNA for the CDR3 is TGTGTCAGCAGCCTGGGACTAGCGGGAACCTACGAGCAGTACTTC. Translation: CVSSLGLAGTYEQYF.

In this sample, this clonotype turned up many times. The rearrangement uses TRBV18 and TRBJ2-2; 8 bases agree with TRBD1. With 3 bases clipped from V and 5 bases from J, the junction kept 8 bases outside the gene matches. This CDR3 contains 16 residues. CDR1 KGHSH and CDR2 LQKENI come from the germline V gene. The CDR3, as DNA: TGTGCCAGCTCACCGCTTAGGAACAGGGGGACCGGGGAGCTGTTTTTT. This sequence encodes CASSPLRNRGTGELFF.

Many counts were recorded for this clonotype. The chain links TRBV28 to TRBJ2-5, with D unclear. The CDR3 length is 14 residues. V was cut by 2 bases and J by 2 bases, with 9 bases left in between. Germline CDR1 reads MDHEN; CDR2 reads SYDVKM. The CDR3 coding sequence is TGTGCCAGCAGTTTAAGAGGTACACAAGAGACCCAGTACTTC. Amino acid sequence: CASSLRGTQETQYF.

This clonotype was recorded a few times. V is TRBV24-1 and J is TRBJ2-2, with 8 bases identical to TRBD1. The CDR3 has 18 amino acids. V lost 4 bases and J lost 2; bases outside the gene matches: 11. Germline-derived CDR1 and CDR2 are KGHDR and SFDVKD. CDR3 DNA sequence: TGTGCCACCAGTGACCCCCCGGTGGACAGGGAAAACACCGGGGAGCTGTTTTTT. Its protein is CATSDPPVDRENTGELFF.

This clonotype was observed a handful of times. The J gene is TRBJ1-2, the V gene TRBV6-5; D not resolved. Germline lookup yields CDR1 MNHEY and CDR2 SVGAGI. The CDR3 is 14 amino acids. The germline V and J ends were trimmed by 6 bases and 1 base, with 12 bases remaining between them. Written as DNA, the CDR3 is TGTGCCAGCAGCCCCTCACCGGATAACTATGGCTACACCTTC. Translating it yields CASSPSPDNYGYTF.

The table lists this clonotype with a count of one. The V gene is TRBV29-1, the J gene TRBJ1-2, with D possibly being TRBD1 (6 bases). Germline V gene sequence: CDR1 SQVTM, CDR2 ANQGSEA. The CDR3 sequence is 11 residues long. Deletions cut 7 bases from V and 0 bases from J, with 6 bases between. CDR3 bases: TGCAGCGGACAGGCTAACTATGGCTACACCTTC. The encoded protein is CSGQANYGYTF.

The table lists this clonotype with many counts. The J gene is TRBJ2-7, the V gene TRBV10-1; D is perhaps TRBD1 (5 bases). V lost 0 bases and J lost 5, with 8 bases in between. The CDR3 covers 13 residues. Germline V gene data show CDR1 as WNHNN and CDR2 as SYGVQD (reference sequence). The CDR3: CASSESMTDEQYF. The DNA of the CDR3 is TGCGCCAGCAGTGAGTCGATGACAGACGAGCAGTACTTC.

Judged by abundance, this clonotype is medium-sized. V gene TRBV28 combines with J gene TRBJ1-1; D call uncertain. Germline V gene sequence: CDR1 MDHEN, CDR2 SYDVKM. Trimming shortened V by 0 bases and J by 1 base, and 6 bases separated the two germline ends. The length of the CDR3 is 14 residues. The chain's CDR3 is CASSLWGRNTEAFF. The CDR3 DNA is TGTGCCAGCAGTTTATGGGGCAGGAACACTGAAGCTTTCTTT.

The chain employs TRBV5-5 and TRBJ2-5; D perhaps matches TRBD2 (5 bases). This CDR3 is built from 14 residues. V was shortened by 6 bases and J by 5 bases, with 17 bases between the two germline ends. Germline V gene data show CDR1 as SGHKS and CDR2 as YYEKEE (reference sequence). CDR3 sequence reads: CASTSVGLTETQYF. CDR3 DNA sequence: TGTGCCAGCACCTCGGTTGGACTTACGGAGACCCAGTACTTC.

This clonotype has only a few counts. The chain uses TRBV29-1 and TRBJ2-1; 9 bases agree with TRBD1. With 7 bases clipped from V and 6 bases from J, the junction kept 4 bases outside the gene matches. The CDR3 loop spans 12 amino acids. CDR1 and CDR2 (germline): SQVTM, ANQGSEA. Here the CDR3 DNA reads TGCAGCGCCCGGACAGGGGTCAATGAGCAGTTCTTC. As protein: CSARTGVNEQFF.

This clonotype was observed many times. This chain links TRBV23-1 with TRBJ2-1, with a possible D match to TRBD2 (6 bases). TRBV23-1 is an open reading frame, and its role is uncertain. Trimming took off 9 bases at V and 4 bases at J, with 16 bases between the two ends. The CDR3 length is 14 residues. The CDR3: CARPTPGGYNEQFF. The DNA for the CDR3 is TGCGCCAGACCAACCCCTGGGGGGTACAATGAGCAGTTCTTC.